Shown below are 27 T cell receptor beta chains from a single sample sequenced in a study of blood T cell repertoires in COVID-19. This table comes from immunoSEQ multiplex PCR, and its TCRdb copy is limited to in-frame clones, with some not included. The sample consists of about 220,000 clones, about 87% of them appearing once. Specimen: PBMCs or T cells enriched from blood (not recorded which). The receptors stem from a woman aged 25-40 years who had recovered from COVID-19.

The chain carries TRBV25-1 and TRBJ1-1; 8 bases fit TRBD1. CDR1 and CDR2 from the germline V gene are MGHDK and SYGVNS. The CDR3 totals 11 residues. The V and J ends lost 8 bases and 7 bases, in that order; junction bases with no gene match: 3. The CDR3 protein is CASGDRLEAFF. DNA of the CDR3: TGTGCCAGCGGGGACAGGCTTGAAGCTTTCTTT.

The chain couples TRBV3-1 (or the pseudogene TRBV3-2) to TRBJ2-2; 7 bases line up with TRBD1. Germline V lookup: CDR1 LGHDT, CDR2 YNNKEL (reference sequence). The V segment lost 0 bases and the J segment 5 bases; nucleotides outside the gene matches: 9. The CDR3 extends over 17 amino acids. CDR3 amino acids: CASSQEFGTAVTGELFF. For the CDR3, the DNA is TGTGCCAGCAGCCAAGAGTTCGGGACAGCCGTTACCGGGGAGCTGTTTTTT.

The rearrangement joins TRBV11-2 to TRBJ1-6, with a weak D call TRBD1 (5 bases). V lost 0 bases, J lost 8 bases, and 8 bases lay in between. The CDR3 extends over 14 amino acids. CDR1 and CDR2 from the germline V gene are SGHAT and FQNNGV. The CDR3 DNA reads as TGTGCCAGCAGCTTAGAAAGGGGTGATTCACCCCTCCACTTT. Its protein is CASSLERGDSPLHF.

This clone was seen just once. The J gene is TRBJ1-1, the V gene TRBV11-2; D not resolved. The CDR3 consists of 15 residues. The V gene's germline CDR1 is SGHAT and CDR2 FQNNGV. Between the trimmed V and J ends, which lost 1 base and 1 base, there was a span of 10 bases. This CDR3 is CASSLARHPNTEAFF. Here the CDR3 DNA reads TGTGCCAGCAGCTTAGCCAGGCACCCGAACACTGAAGCTTTCTTT.

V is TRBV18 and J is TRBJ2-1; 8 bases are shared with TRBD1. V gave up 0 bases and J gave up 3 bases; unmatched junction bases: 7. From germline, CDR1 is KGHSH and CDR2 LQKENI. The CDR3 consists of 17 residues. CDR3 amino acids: CASSPPEGQEFYNEQFF. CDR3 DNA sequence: TGTGCCAGCTCACCACCGGAGGGACAGGAGTTCTACAATGAGCAGTTCTTC.

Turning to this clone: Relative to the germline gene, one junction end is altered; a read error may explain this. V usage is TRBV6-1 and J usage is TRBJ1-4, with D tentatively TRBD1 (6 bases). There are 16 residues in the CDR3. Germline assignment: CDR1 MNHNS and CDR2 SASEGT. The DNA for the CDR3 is TGTGCCAGCAGTGAGTTAGGACAGCTGACTTTTGAAAGACTGTTTTTT. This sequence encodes CASSELGQLTFERLFF.

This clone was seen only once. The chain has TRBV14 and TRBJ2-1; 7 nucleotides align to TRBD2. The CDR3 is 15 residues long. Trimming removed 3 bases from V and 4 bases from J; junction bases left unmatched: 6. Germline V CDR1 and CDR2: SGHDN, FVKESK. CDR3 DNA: TGTGCCAGCAGCCAGCTAGCGGCGGTATACAATGAGCAGTTCTTC. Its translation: CASSQLAAVYNEQFF.

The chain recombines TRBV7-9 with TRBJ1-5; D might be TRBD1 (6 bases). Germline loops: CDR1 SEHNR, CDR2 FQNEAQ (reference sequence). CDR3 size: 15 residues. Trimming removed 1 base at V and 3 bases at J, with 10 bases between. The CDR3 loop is CASSLGQGINQPQHF. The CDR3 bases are TGTGCCAGCAGCTTAGGGCAGGGGATCAATCAGCCCCAGCATTTT.

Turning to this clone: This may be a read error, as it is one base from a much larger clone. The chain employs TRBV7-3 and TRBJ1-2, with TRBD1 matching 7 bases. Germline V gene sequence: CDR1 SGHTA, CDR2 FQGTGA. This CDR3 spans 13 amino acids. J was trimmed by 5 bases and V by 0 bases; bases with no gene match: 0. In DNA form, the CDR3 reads TGTGCCAGCAGCTTAACGGGACAGTATGGCTACACCTTC. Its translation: CASSLTGQYGYTF.

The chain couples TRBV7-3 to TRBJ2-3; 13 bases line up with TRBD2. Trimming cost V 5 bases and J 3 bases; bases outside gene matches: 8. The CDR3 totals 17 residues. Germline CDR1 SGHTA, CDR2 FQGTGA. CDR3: CASSLRTSGGGTDTQYF. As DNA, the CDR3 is TGTGCCAGCAGCCTCCGGACTAGCGGGGGAGGGACAGATACGCAGTATTTT.

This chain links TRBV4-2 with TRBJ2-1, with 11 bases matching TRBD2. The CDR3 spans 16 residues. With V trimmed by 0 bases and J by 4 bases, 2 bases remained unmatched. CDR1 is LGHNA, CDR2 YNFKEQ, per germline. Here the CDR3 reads CASSQDASGGYNEQFF. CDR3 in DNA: TGTGCCAGCAGCCAAGACGCTAGCGGGGGGTACAATGAGCAGTTCTTC.

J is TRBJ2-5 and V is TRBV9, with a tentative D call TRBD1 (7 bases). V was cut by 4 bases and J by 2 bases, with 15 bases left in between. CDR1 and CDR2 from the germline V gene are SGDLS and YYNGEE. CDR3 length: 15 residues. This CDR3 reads CASSPRGETQETQYF. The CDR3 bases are TGTGCCAGCAGCCCCAGGGGGGAGACTCAAGAGACCCAGTACTTC.

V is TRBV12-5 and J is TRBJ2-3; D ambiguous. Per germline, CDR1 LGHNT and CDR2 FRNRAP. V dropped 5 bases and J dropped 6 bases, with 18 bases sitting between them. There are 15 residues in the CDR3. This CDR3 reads CASGTSLAAADTQYF. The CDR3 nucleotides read TGTGCTAGTGGTACCTCCCTGGCCGCAGCGGATACGCAGTATTTT.

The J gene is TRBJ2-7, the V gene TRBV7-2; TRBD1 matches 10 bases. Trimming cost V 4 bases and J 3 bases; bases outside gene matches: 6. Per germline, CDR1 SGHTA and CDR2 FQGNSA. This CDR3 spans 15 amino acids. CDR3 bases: TGTGCCAGCAGCTCGACGACAGGGGGCTACTACGAGCAGTACTTC. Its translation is CASSSTTGGYYEQYF.

The CDR3 spells CASRGLGGARNEQFF. CDR3 coding DNA: TGTGCCAGCAGGGGACTCGGGGGGGCTAGGAATGAGCAGTTCTTC. The chain couples TRBV27 to TRBJ2-1; 8 nucleotides agree with TRBD2. V was pared by 6 bases and J by 7 bases, with 11 bases of the junction left unmatched. This CDR3 is 15 amino acids long. Germline lookup yields CDR1 MNHEY and CDR2 SMNVEV (reference sequence).

The CDR3 protein is CASSIDSGGNQPQHF. The CDR3 region has the DNA TGTGCCAGTAGTATAGACAGTGGTGGCAATCAGCCCCAGCATTTT. This chain joins TRBV19 and TRBJ1-5, with D unresolved. Germline CDR1 is LNHDA and CDR2 is SQIVND (reference sequence). The CDR3 extends over 15 amino acids. V lost 0 bases and J lost 2, with 8 bases in between.

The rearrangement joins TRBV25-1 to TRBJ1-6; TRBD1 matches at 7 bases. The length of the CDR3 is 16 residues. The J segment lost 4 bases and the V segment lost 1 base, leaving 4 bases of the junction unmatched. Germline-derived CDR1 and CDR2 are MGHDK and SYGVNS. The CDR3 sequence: CASSEFATGYNSPLHF. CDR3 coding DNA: TGTGCCAGCAGTGAATTCGCGACAGGGTATAATTCACCCCTCCACTTT.

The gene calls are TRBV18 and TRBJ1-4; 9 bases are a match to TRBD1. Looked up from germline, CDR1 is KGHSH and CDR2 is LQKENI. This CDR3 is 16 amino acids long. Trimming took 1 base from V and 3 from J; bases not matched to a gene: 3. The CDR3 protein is CASSPRDRVANEKLFF. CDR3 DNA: TGTGCCAGCTCACCACGGGACAGGGTAGCTAATGAAAAACTGTTTTTT.

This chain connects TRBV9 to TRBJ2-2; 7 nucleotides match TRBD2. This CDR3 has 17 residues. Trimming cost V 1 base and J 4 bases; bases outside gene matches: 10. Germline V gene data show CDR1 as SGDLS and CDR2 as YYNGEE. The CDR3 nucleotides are TGTGCCAGCAGCGTACCCGGGGGGTCGGTGAGCACCGGGGAGCTGTTTTTT. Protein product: CASSVPGGSVSTGELFF.

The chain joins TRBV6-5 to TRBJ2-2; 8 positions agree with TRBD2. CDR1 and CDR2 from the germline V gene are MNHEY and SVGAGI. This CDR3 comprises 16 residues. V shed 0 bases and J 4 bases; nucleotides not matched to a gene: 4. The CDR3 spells CASSYSVGRVTGELFF. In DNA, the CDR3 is TGTGCCAGCAGTTACTCCGTCGGGAGGGTCACCGGGGAGCTGTTTTTT.

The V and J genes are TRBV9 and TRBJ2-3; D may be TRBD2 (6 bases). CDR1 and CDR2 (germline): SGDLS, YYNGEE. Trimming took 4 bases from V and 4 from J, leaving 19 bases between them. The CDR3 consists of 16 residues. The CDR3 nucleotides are TGTGCCAGCAGCTCCCCCGGGGGTGGGGGAGCAGATACGCAGTATTTT. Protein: CASSSPGGGGADTQYF.

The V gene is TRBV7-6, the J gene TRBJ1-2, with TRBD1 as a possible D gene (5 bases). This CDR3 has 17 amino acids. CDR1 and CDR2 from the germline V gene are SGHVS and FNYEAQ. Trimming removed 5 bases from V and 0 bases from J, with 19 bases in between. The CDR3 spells CASSGMVEGLSNYGYTF. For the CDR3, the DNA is TGTGCCAGCAGCGGCATGGTGGAGGGGCTATCTAACTATGGCTACACCTTC.

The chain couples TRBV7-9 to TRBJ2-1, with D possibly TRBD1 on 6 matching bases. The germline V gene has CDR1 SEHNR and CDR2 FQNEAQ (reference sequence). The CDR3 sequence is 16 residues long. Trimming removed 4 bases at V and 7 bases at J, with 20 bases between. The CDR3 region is CASSWEFRRGGNEQFF. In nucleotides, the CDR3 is TGTGCCAGCAGCTGGGAGTTCCGGCGAGGGGGTAATGAGCAGTTCTTC.

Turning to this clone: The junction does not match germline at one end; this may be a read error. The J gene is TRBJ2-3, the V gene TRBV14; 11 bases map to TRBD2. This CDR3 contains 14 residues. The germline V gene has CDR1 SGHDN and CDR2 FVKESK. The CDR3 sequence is CASSQDLALAGVNF. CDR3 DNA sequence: TGTGCCAGCAGCCAAGATCTCGCACTAGCGGGGGTCAATTTT.

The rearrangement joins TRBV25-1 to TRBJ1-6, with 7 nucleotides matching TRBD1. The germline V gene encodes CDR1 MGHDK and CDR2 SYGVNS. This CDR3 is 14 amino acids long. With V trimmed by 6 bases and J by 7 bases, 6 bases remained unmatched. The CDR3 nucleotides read TGTGCCAGCAGCTATACAGGGGTCAATTCACCCCTCCACTTT. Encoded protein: CASSYTGVNSPLHF.

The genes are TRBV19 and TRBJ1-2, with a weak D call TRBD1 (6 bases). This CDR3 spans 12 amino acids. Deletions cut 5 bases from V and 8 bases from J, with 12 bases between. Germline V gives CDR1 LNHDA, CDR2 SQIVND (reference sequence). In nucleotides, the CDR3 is TGTGCCAGTAGTCAAAGGACAGAGGGCTACACCTTC. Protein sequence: CASSQRTEGYTF.

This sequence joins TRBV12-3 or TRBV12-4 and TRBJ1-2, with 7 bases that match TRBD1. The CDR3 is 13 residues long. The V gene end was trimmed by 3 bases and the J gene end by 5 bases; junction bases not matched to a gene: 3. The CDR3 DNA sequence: TGTGCCAGCAGTTTCGAGGGGGCTTATGGCTACACCTTC. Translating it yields CASSFEGAYGYTF.